This TCR beta chain was captured in a study of T cell clonotyping in hematopoietic cell transplantation. Study-level background: Pretransplant recipient samples were taken after cytoreduction.

General study results and limits: After transplant, recipient diversity fell while pathologically expanded clonotypes grew through day 180. Cells were unsorted, so CD4 and CD8 contributions were not separated.

The method was immunoSEQ multiplex PCR; TCRdb's version includes in-frame clones alone and lacks a portion of them. The table lists 25,000 to 30,000 clones, under 90% of them singletons. The CDR3 length is 13 residues. Germline V gene sequence: CDR1 LNHDA, CDR2 SQIVND (reference sequence). Trimming left V 3 bases short and J 6 bases short, with 11 bases between. This clone came up a few times. Its target is unknown. The time point here: recipient sample about 28 days before transplant, after cytoreduction. Samples: about 28 days before transplant, then days 30, 100 and 180 after. This receptor was obtained from a man in his forties with acute myeloid leukemia. Some clones in this sample may be carry-over from other donors' samples. The sequencing here drew on peripheral blood mononuclear cells, taken before stem cell transplant. The V and J genes are TRBV19 and TRBJ2-5, with D perhaps being TRBD1 or TRBD2 (5 bases each). The CDR3 loop reads CASSIPGRKTQYF. CDR3 sequence (DNA): TGTGCCAGTAGTATCCCGGGGCGGAAGACCCAGTACTTC.